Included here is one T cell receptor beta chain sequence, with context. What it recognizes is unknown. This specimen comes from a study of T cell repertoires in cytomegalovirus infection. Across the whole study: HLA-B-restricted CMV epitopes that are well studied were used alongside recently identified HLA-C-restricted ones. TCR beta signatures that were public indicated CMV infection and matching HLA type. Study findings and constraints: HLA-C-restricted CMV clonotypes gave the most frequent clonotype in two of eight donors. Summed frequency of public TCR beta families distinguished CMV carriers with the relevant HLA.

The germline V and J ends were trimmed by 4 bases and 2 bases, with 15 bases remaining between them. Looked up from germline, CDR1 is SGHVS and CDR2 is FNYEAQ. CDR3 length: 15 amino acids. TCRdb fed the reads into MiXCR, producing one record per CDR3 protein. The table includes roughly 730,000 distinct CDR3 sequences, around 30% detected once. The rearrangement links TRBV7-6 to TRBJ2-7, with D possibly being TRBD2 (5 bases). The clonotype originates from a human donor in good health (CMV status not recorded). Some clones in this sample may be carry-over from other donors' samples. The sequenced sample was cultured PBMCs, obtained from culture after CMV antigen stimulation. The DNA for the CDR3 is TGTGCCAGCAGCTCCTTCCCCGAGGGCACCTACGAGCAGTACTTC. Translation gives CASSSFPEGTYEQYF.